Below are 5 T cell receptor beta chains sequenced from a single sample in a study of T cells after yellow fever vaccination. MiXCR, run by TCRdb on the 5' RACE reads, gives a single entry per CDR3 protein. The sample includes 450,000 to 550,000 distinct CDR3 sequences, 21% of them seen just once. Sequences were derived from PBMCs, sampled about 21 days after the first yellow fever vaccination. These receptors all come from a man between 18 and 35 years old who received the YFV17D yellow fever vaccine.

There are a few counts of this clonotype. The V and J genes are TRBV30 and TRBJ1-1; TRBD1 agrees at 7 bases. Per the germline V gene, CDR1 is GTSNPN and CDR2 is SVGIG (reference sequence). V dropped 5 bases and J dropped 1; count of bases not matched to a gene: 4. CDR3 size: 13 residues. Here the CDR3 reads CAWEGTANTEAFF. For the CDR3, the DNA is TGTGCCTGGGAAGGGACAGCGAACACTGAAGCTTTCTTT.

This clonotype has just a few counts. The chain links TRBV7-2 to TRBJ2-5; D perhaps matches TRBD1 (6 bases). With 1 base removed from V and 5 bases from J, the gap between germline ends came to 11 bases. The CDR3 has 14 amino acids. Looked up from germline, CDR1 is SGHTA and CDR2 is FQGNSA. The CDR3 sequence: CASSLVTGPETQYF. The CDR3 bases are TGTGCCAGCAGCTTAGTGACAGGCCCTGAGACCCAGTACTTC.

This chain links TRBV6-2 or TRBV6-3 with TRBJ2-7, with D perhaps matching TRBD2 (7 bases). Germline V lookup: CDR1 MNHEY, CDR2 SVGEGT. Trimming took off 4 bases at V and 5 bases at J, with 18 bases between the two ends. The CDR3 has 15 residues. DNA of the CDR3: TGTGCCAGCAGTTTGGGCGGGGGCCGCGCGGACGAGCAGTACTTC. This codes for CASSLGGGRADEQYF.

The chain joins TRBV5-1 to TRBJ2-7; D not resolved. The CDR3 contains 13 residues. V gave up 1 base and J gave up 2 bases, with 7 bases separating them. In germline, CDR1 is SGHRS, CDR2 YFSETQ. This CDR3 is CASSLRSAYEQYF. The DNA of the CDR3 is TGCGCCAGCAGCTTGAGGTCGGCCTACGAGCAGTACTTC.

A few counts support this clonotype. This sequence joins TRBV9 and TRBJ2-7; D tentatively fits TRBD1 or TRBD2 (5 bases each). In germline, CDR1 is SGDLS, CDR2 YYNGEE. Trimming cost V 4 bases and J 2 bases, with 16 bases left between them. CDR3 length: 15 residues. CDR3 coding DNA: TGTGCCAGCAGCCCGGGACCGCTGCCCGCCTACGAGCAGTACTTC. It translates to CASSPGPLPAYEQYF.